The clone carrying this T cell receptor beta chain has more than one count but fewer than ten. Its antigen is unknown. Primers: 60 Vbeta forward and 13 Jbeta reverse. Profiling relied on immunoSEQ multiplex PCR, and the TCRdb table lists in-frame clones only, not all of them. Found here are about 180,000 clones, 60% to 80% of them singletons; the top ten hold about 6.4%. These data belong to a study of cytomegalovirus exposure and HLA in healthy donors. At the level of the study: Unique TCRs numbering some 80 million, obtained from HLA-typed donors, made up an early data release. The study placed roughly four fifths of its 350 to 400 genotyped donors in the Caucasian-associated ancestry cluster. Study-level results: Certain indistinguishable V segments, among them TRBV6-2 and TRBV6-3, were excluded. Reports showed the classifier diagnosing cytomegalovirus status with high specificity and sensitivity.

The CDR3 runs to 17 residues. The V and J ends lost 2 bases and 3 bases, in that order; junction bases with no gene match: 5. Germline lookup yields CDR1 MGHRA and CDR2 YSYEKL. Sequencing was performed on PBMCs. The receptor was derived from a man aged 40-50 years in good health and CMV-seropositive. V is TRBV4-1 and J is TRBJ2-5; TRBD2 matches 14 bases. CDR3 coding DNA: TGCGCCAGCAGCCAACCTCCGGGACTAGCGGGAGAAGAGACCCAGTACTTC. Protein: CASSQPPGLAGEETQYF.